The rows below give T cell receptor beta chains drawn from one sample of a study of blood T cell repertoires in COVID-19. Profiling relied on immunoSEQ multiplex PCR, and the TCRdb table lists in-frame clones only, not all of them. The profile shows approximately 480,000 clones, approximately 89% of them singletons. Sequencing was performed on peripheral blood. These receptors were taken from a man younger than 35 with COVID-19, enrolled during active disease. The CDR3 runs from the conserved cysteine through the conserved F or W. Each record gives: clone size, J gene, V gene, D gene, CDR3 DNA, CDR3 protein. The D gene is left open where the match is weak. Clone size is stated in some rows and not others, as once, few, many or a class when expanded.

>-|TRBJ1-2|TRBV5-1|TRBD1
TGCGCCAGCAGCTTGGTAGGGGGCGCTTCTTATGGCTACACCTTC
CASSLVGGASYGYTF
>-|TRBJ2-1|TRBV19|-
TGTGCCAGTAGTACCGACAGGACGGGCCATGAGCAGTTCTTC
CASSTDRTGHEQFF
>once|TRBJ2-3|TRBV19|TRBD2
TGTGCCAGTAGAGACTCCGGGGGGATTACAGATACGCAGTATTTT
CASRDSGGITDTQYF
>-|TRBJ2-2|TRBV4-1|-
TGCGCCAGCAGCCAAGCGGGAACCACCGGGGAGCTGTTTTTT
CASSQAGTTGELFF
>-|TRBJ2-1|TRBV19|TRBD2
TGTGCCAGTAGTATCTCTAGCGGGAGGGTCTCCTACAATGAGCAGTTCTTC
CASSISSGRVSYNEQFF
>-|TRBJ2-7|TRBV18|-
TGTGCCAGCTCACCAAGAGGCTACGAGCAGTACTTC
CASSPRGYEQYF
>-|TRBJ2-1|TRBV5-6|-
TGTGCCAGCAGCTTGCGCGGCAGACCCTACAATGAGCAGTTCTTC
CASSLRGRPYNEQFF
>once|TRBJ1-5|TRBV19|-
TGTGCCAGTAGTATTTATAATAGCAATCAGCCCCAGCATTTT
CASSIYNSNQPQHF
>-|TRBJ2-5|TRBV27|-
TGTGCCAGCAGTTTTTTTCGTTCGACAGGCATCCAAGAGACCCAGTACTTC
CASSFFRSTGIQETQYF
>-|TRBJ2-5|TRBV18|-
TGTGCCAGCTCACTAAATCGAGGGGGTCGCCAAGAGACCCAGTACTTC
CASSLNRGGRQETQYF
>-|TRBJ2-1|TRBV5-4|TRBD1
TGTGCCAGCCGCCCCGTAGGGGGCAACAACAATGAGCAGTTCTTC
CASRPVGGNNNEQFF
>-|TRBJ1-2|TRBV11-3|-
TGTGCCAGCAGCTTAATCAGCACAGGTCGTGGCTACACCTTC
CASSLISTGRGYTF
>-|TRBJ1-2|TRBV6-5|-
TGTGCCAGCAGTTCCCCGGGGTATGGCTACACCTTC
CASSSPGYGYTF
>-|TRBJ2-2|TRBV2|-
TGTGCCAGCGAGAGCGAGACGAACACCGGGGAGCTGTTTTTT
CASESETNTGELFF
>-|TRBJ2-7|TRBV6-1|-
TGTGCCAGCAGTGAAGCCCCCCAGGTCTACGAGCAGTACTTC
CASSEAPQVYEQYF
>-|TRBJ1-6|TRBV19|-
TGTGCCAGTAGTATAGGAGGCAGCTCCTATAATTCACCCCTCCACTTT
CASSIGGSSYNSPLHF
>-|TRBJ1-1|TRBV6-2/TRBV6-3|TRBD1
TGTGCCATCCGTTACAGGGGGCTGTGGAACACTGAAGCTTTCTTT
CAIRYRGLWNTEAFF
>once|TRBJ2-5|TRBV30|-
TGTGCCTGGAGTGTATTGGGGAGAGAGACCCAGTACTTC
CAWSVLGRETQYF
>-|TRBJ1-6|TRBV6-5|TRBD1
TGTGCCAGCAGACGTACAGGGGGCAATTCACCCCTCCACTTT
CASRRTGGNSPLHF
>-|TRBJ2-7|TRBV9|-
TGTGCCAGCAGCGGAACAGCCCACGAGCAGTACTTC
CASSGTAHEQYF
>-|TRBJ2-1|TRBV11-1|-
TGTGCCAGCAGCAAACGGGGACATCGGGGTGAGCAGTTCTTC
CASSKRGHRGEQFF
>-|TRBJ2-5|TRBV5-1|TRBD2
TGCGCCAGCAGCGCGGGAGGTGGGGGGCAAGAGACCCAGTACTTC
CASSAGGGGQETQYF
>-|TRBJ2-1|TRBV7-3|TRBD2
TGTGCCAGCAGGCTAAAGGGGACTAGCGGACACAATGAGCAGTTCTTC
CASRLKGTSGHNEQFF
>-|TRBJ2-2|TRBV5-1|-
TGCGCCAGCAGCCCATACAGTACCGCGAACACCGGGGAGCTGTTTTTT
CASSPYSTANTGELFF
>-|TRBJ2-3|TRBV7-8|TRBD2
TGTGCCAGCAGCATCCCCTCGGGTAGCGGGAGGGCCATGGGAGGGGCCACAGATACGCAGTATTTT
CASSIPSGSGRAMGGATDTQYF
>-|TRBJ2-3|TRBV2|-
TGTGCCAGCAGTGAAGCGAGGGGCACAGATACGCAGTATTTT
CASSEARGTDTQYF
>-|TRBJ2-3|TRBV4-1|-
TGCGCCAGCAGCCAATTATTAAGAGCTGATACGCAGTATTTT
CASSQLLRADTQYF
>-|TRBJ2-1|TRBV10-2|-
TGCGCCAGCAGTACGGGGTGGCCGGTCGGTGAGCAGTTCTTC
CASSTGWPVGEQFF
>-|TRBJ1-2|TRBV29-1|-
TGCAGCGTTACCCCCCGGGGGGTGGGCTATGGCTACACCTTC
CSVTPRGVGYGYTF
>-|TRBJ2-5|TRBV4-2|-
TGTGCCAGCAGCTTCTTACGTGAGCCCGTGACCCAGTACTTC
CASSFLREPVTQYF
>-|TRBJ1-1|TRBV5-1|-
TGCGCCAGCAGCCCGACAGTGCAGGGCGGCACTGAAGCTTTCTTT
CASSPTVQGGTEAFF
>-|TRBJ1-2|TRBV4-1|TRBD1
TGCGCCAGCAGCCGCCTCCAGGGGGTTGACTATGGCTACACCTTC
CASSRLQGVDYGYTF
>-|TRBJ2-5|TRBV25-1|TRBD2
TGTGCCAGCAGTGAAAGTGTAGCGGGGAAGACCCAGTACTTC
CASSESVAGKTQYF
>-|TRBJ1-5|TRBV28|-
TGTGCCAGCATCGAGTTCGGTCAGCCCCAGCATTTT
CASIEFGQPQHF
>-|TRBJ2-6|TRBV10-3|-
TGTGCCATCAGTGATAAGATGGGGAGGACAGGAAGGCCTGAAAAACCTGGGGCCAACGTCCTGACTTTC
CAISDKMGRTGRPEKPGANVLTF
>-|TRBJ1-6|TRBV14|-
TGTGCCAGCAGCCAATGGGGCAGTGGTCATTCACCCCTCCACTTT
CASSQWGSGHSPLHF
>-|TRBJ2-4|TRBV11-3|TRBD2
TGTGCCAGCAGCCCGAGCGGGGGGCCCAAAAACATTCAGTACTTC
CASSPSGGPKNIQYF